This T cell receptor (beta chain) was obtained from a study of blood T cell repertoires in COVID-19. Study overall: Samples taken during acute and convalescent COVID-19 were collected in the United States, Italy and Spain. From T cells, B-cell-depleted T cells, or PBMCs came the material, which was cDNA or gDNA.

Per the original data handling: It was from reference gene primer amplification that nucleated cell counts were estimated. Measured with immunoSEQ multiplex PCR; TCRdb has only the in-frame clones, and not every one. V and J calls plus clone size are reproduced from that table; the DNA served to infer D and trimming. The sample includes 95,000 to 150,000 clones, approximately 74% of them seen just once. Germline lookup yields CDR1 SGHRS and CDR2 YFSETQ. V was pared by 4 bases and J by 1 base, with 6 bases of the junction left unmatched. The CDR3 totals 15 residues. This chain joins TRBV5-1 and TRBJ1-1; 8 bases line up with TRBD1. Sequencing input: peripheral blood. This TCR was sampled from a man in his 60s with acute or convalescent COVID-19. The CDR3 spells CASSGRGQANTEAFF. As DNA, the CDR3 is TGCGCCAGCAGCGGGAGGGGACAGGCGAACACTGAAGCTTTCTTT.